This entry is about one T cell receptor (beta chain). This clone's antigen is unknown. Base qualities are not at hand, and no much larger clone is one base apart. The TCR beta CDR3 regions were amplified from the RNA transcripts. The TCR CDR3 was subjected to a first round of RT-PCR using the HTBI primer set and the Qiagen OneStep RT-PCR kit. Libraries were constructed in a second round of multiplex PCR, after which size selection and purification were carried out. The libraries were sequenced on an Illumina HiSeq2000 using paired-end 100 bp reads. The published analysis was carried out like this. SOAPnuke was used to process the raw data, with reads discarded if the reads contained adapters or uncalled bases, had a mean Phred below 15, or lacked an exact constant-primer or identifier match. High-quality paired reads were merged with COPE v1.2.5, and unique nucleotide sequences were defined as clonotypes. MiTCR v1.1 was used to align the clonotypes against IMGT TRBV, TRBD and TRBJ reference segments. Analysis was restricted to V-J combinations with a frequency above 0.0001, which covered roughly 99% of repertoires. The TCS score was defined as the ratio of F50 (clonal expansion) to E x V (chaos), calculated using BLOSUM62-based TCRdist between CDR3 peptides within each V-J. Welch's t-statistics and random forest reduced around 520 V-J features to fewer than 15, which were used in a naive Bayes classifier (R e1071). TCRdb reran the public reads through fastp at Q25 and MiXCR, keeping productive beta chains. For every CDR3 protein sequence, its rows merge into one entry that carries the most common genes and DNA. V and J calls and clone size were set by TCRdb, not the authors. This sample lists roughly 280,000 distinct CDR3 sequences; about a sixth were detected once. Just over 55% of the sample is held by the ten biggest clonotypes.

Ophthalmopathy patients had moderately to severely active disease, with a Clinical Activity Score of 3 or more, a NOSPECS grade of 4 or more, and a disease duration of less than 3 months. Exclusion was applied to patients with uncontrolled infections, other autoimmune diseases, pregnancy or lactation. Clinical symptoms, serum thyroxine and TRAb, thyroid ultrasound, and orbital computed tomography formed the basis for the diagnoses. PBMCs were separated from under 12 ml of fresh peripheral blood using Ficoll-Paque density gradient centrifugation. Total RNA was extracted with Trizol reagent, and quality was checked on an Agilent 2100 Bioanalyzer. This entry is derived from a study of T cells in Graves' hyperthyroidism and ophthalmopathy (dated by TCRdb to about 2019). Looking at the study overall: Peripheral blood samples were taken at initial diagnosis, before any treatment was given. To identify TCR V-J signatures that set the groups apart, the researchers used a discovery cohort of 100 patients, made up of approximately 43 with Graves' ophthalmopathy and some 60 with stable Graves' hyperthyroidism. An independent validation cohort of fewer than 20 hyperthyroidism patients and 17 patients who later progressed to ophthalmopathy tested prospective prediction of ophthalmopathy. For training and testing, the 100 or so patients in the discovery cohort were randomly divided in a 7:3 ratio. In about six Graves' hyperthyroidism patients, the study also compared T-cell repertoires from thyroid tissue with T-cell repertoires from blood. After sampling, hyperthyroidism patients received methimazole starting at 30 mg daily, and ophthalmopathy patients received high-dose intravenous methylprednisolone. The paper describes TCR Vbeta CDR3 sequencing of roughly 130 peripheral blood samples, made up of around 41 ophthalmopathy patients, around 78 hyperthyroidism patients and some 17 progressor patients. General study outcomes and caveats: During validation, the model predicted progression to ophthalmopathy a median of roughly six months ahead of onset, with around 71% sensitivity and around 72% specificity. Sample size was not statistically predetermined, and blinding of investigators to group allocation was not performed. Most expanded thyroid clonotypes (frequency above 0.001) were also detected in blood, suggesting blood repertoires may reflect thyroid immune responses. A model built on a 13 V-J signature distinguished ophthalmopathy from stable hyperthyroidism, reaching about 88% sensitivity and under 84% specificity in cross-validation and 80%/75% in testing.

According to the germline V gene, CDR1 reads MGHRA and CDR2 reads YSYEKL. The CDR3 has 14 amino acids, counting the end cysteine and phenylalanine. Only the CDR3 DNA stays, 42 bases, in frame from base 1. V and J are truncated by 6 bases and 2 bases respectively, leaving an intervening sequence of 11 bases. Material for sequencing was blood. This receptor was taken from a woman aged 55 to 70 with Graves' ophthalmopathy. Rearrangement joined TRBV4-1 to TRBJ1-5; matching of 6 bases hints at TRBD1 as the D gene. The CDR3 corresponds to CASRHRVGNQPQHF. The DNA sequence is as follows: TGCGCCAGCAGGCACAGGGTGGGCAATCAGCCCCAGCATTTT.